This paragraph reports one T cell receptor (beta chain). Its antigen is undetermined. The data were obtained in a study of tumor-infiltrating lymphocytes in primary liver carcinoma. The study's findings and limits: Overlap in tumor-adjacent and tumor-blood pairs fell below that of tumor region pairs. Present in all five tumor regions were only about 7.5-24% of the top clones.

This CDR3 spans 14 amino acids. Germline V gene lookup returns CDR1 SGHNT and CDR2 YENEEA. Trimming removed 7 bases from V and 8 bases from J, with 18 bases in between. With a constant-region primer, TCR beta cDNA was made from approximately 500 ng of total RNA. Libraries for TCR beta were built through three nested multiplex PCR rounds, which together made up a slightly modified ARM-PCR procedure. TRBV1-TRBV30 forward primers and a C-beta reverse primer were used in the first two PCR rounds, which each ran for about 11 cycles. MiXCR, run by TCRdb on the multiplex PCR reads, gives a single entry per CDR3 protein. The repertoire consists of approximately 190,000 distinct CDR3 sequences, with around four fifths occurring once and the leading ten covering about a sixth. Co-extraction of both nucleic acids (RNA and DNA) used about 17-31 mg of unsorted bulk tissue.

This receptor was taken from a man in his forties or fifties with primary liver carcinoma and hepatitis B virus infection. The sequenced material came from tumor tissue from primary liver carcinoma. The chain has TRBV11-3 and TRBJ2-1; weak D call: TRBD1 (5 bases). The chain's CDR3 is CASNVGVSNDEQFF. The CDR3 nucleotides read TGTGCCAGCAACGTAGGGGTCAGCAACGATGAGCAGTTCTTC. Looking up the rest from reference TRBV11-3 and TRBJ2-1 gives the full variable domain: EAGVVQSPRYKIIEKKQPVAFWCNPISGHNTLYWYLQNLGQGPELLIRYENEEAVDDSQLPKDRFSAERLKGVDSTLKIQPAELGDSAVYLCASNVGVSNDEQFFGPGTRLTVL.